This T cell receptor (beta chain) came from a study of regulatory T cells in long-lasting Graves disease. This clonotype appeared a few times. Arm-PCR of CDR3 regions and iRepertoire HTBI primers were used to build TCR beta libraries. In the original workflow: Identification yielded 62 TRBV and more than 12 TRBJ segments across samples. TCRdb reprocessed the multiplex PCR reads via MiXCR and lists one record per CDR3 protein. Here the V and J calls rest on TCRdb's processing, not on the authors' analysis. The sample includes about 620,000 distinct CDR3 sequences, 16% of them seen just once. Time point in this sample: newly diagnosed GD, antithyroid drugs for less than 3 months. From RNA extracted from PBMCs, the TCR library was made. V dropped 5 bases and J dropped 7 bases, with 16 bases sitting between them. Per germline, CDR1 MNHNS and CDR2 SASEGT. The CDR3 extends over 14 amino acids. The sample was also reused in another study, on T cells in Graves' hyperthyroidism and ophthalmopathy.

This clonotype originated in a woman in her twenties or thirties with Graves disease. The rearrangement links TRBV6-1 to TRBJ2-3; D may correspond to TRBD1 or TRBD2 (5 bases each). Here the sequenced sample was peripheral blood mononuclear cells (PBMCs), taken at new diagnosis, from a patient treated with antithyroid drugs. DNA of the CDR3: TGTGCCAGCAGTCGAGGGGCTAGTATAAATACGCAGTATTTT. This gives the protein CASSRGASINTQYF.